The 23 T cell receptor beta chains presented below share a single source sample, sequenced in a study of blood T cell repertoires in COVID-19. The data were produced by immunoSEQ multiplex PCR, yet TCRdb's version contains in-frame clones alone and is incomplete. The table lists a few hundred thousand clones, 70% to 90% of them singletons. Sequenced sample: peripheral blood. These receptors were obtained from a middle-aged man with acute or convalescent COVID-19.

The chain combines TRBV29-1 with TRBJ2-5; TRBD2 matches at 10 bases. Germline V lookup: CDR1 SQVTM, CDR2 ANQGSEA. The CDR3 contains 14 residues. J gave up 5 bases and V 4 bases, and 7 bases lay outside the gene matches. The DNA for the CDR3 is TGCAGCGTTGTCGGGGGGGGACTAGCGGAGACCCAGTACTTC. Translating gives CSVVGGGLAETQYF.

The chain uses TRBV30 and TRBJ2-3; D unclear. V dropped 3 bases and J dropped 0 bases, with 7 bases sitting between them. This CDR3 is 13 amino acids long. The germline V gene has CDR1 GTSNPN and CDR2 SVGIG (reference sequence). The CDR3 DNA reads TGTGCCTGGAGATTCCCTAGCACAGATACGCAGTATTTT. Translation: CAWRFPSTDTQYF.

This chain joins TRBV30 and TRBJ2-1; 8 positions agree with TRBD1. Germline assignment: CDR1 GTSNPN and CDR2 SVGIG (reference sequence). The CDR3 runs 13 residues. Trimming removed 5 bases from V and 5 bases from J; junction bases left unmatched: 5. The CDR3 sequence: CAWHDRGNNEQFF. The CDR3 DNA reads as TGTGCCTGGCACGACAGGGGCAACAATGAGCAGTTCTTC.

The DNA of the CDR3 is TGTGCCAGCAGCCCAGGGGGGGACAGGGATTGCTTCAATTCACCCCTCCACTTT. Translation: CASSPGGDRDCFNSPLHF. The chain has TRBV3-1 (or the pseudogene TRBV3-2) and TRBJ1-6, with TRBD1 matching 9 bases. Germline CDR1 is LGHDT and CDR2 is YNNKEL (reference sequence). CDR3 length: 18 residues. V was pared by 4 bases and J by 7 bases, with 14 bases of the junction left unmatched.

Note on this clone: A read error may account for a junction end that differs from germline. Here the CDR3 reads CASRTTSGRGGGQLFF. The DNA of the CDR3 is TGTGCCAGCAGGACTACTAGCGGGAGAGGGGGCGGGCAGCTGTTTTTT. The V call is TRBV2, the J call TRBJ2-2, with 11 bases lining up with TRBD2. Per the germline V gene, CDR1 is SNHLY and CDR2 is FYNNEI. This CDR3 region has 16 residues. Full variable domain (rest looked up from reference TRBV2 and TRBJ2-2): EPEVTQTPSHQVTQMGQEVILRCVPISNHLYFYWYRQILGQKVEFLVSFYNNEISEKSEIFDDQFSVERPDGSNFTLKIRSTKLEDSAMYFCASRTTSGRGGGQLFFGEGSRLTVL.

The chain combines TRBV7-9 with TRBJ2-7; 11 bases are shared with TRBD1. The CDR3 contains 14 residues. CDR1 and CDR2 from the germline V gene are SEHNR and FQNEAQ (reference sequence). After removal of 5 bases from V and 3 bases from J, the junction contained 3 bases not matched to a gene. The CDR3 region has the DNA TGTGCCAGCAGCACCGGGACAGGGGGCTACGAGCAGTACTTC. It codes for CASSTGTGGYEQYF.

The chain carries TRBV3-1 (or the pseudogene TRBV3-2) and TRBJ2-6, with 8 bases aligning to TRBD1. V lost 4 bases, J lost 0 bases, and 5 bases stayed unmatched. The CDR3 has 17 amino acids. The germline CDR1 and CDR2 sequences are LGHDT and YNNKEL (reference sequence). The CDR3 region has the DNA TGTGCCAGCAGCCTGGGACAGGCATCCTCTGGGGCCAACGTCCTGACTTTC. Protein sequence: CASSLGQASSGANVLTF.

The chain has TRBV4-1 and TRBJ2-5; TRBD2 might be the D (6 bases). The germline V gene has CDR1 MGHRA and CDR2 YSYEKL. The CDR3 has 15 residues. Deletions cut 4 bases from V and 5 bases from J, with 17 bases between. The DNA for the CDR3 is TGCGCCAGCAGCCGGAGTGCGGGATCAGGGGAGACCCAGTACTTC. It is translated as CASSRSAGSGETQYF.

This chain links TRBV9 with TRBJ1-2; tentatively, D is TRBD1 (6 bases). This CDR3 has 13 amino acids. Between the trimmed V and J ends, which lost 2 bases and 6 bases, there was a span of 11 bases. Per the germline V gene, CDR1 is SGDLS and CDR2 is YYNGEE. The CDR3: CASSVNRDNGYTF. In nucleotides, the CDR3 is TGTGCCAGCAGCGTCAACCGGGACAATGGCTACACCTTC.

V usage is TRBV5-6 and J usage is TRBJ1-1; the D is unclear. The germline CDR1 and CDR2 sequences are SGHDT and YYEEEE. The ends were cut back, 0 bases at V and 7 bases at J, with 10 bases in the middle. This CDR3 spans 13 amino acids. Written as DNA, the CDR3 is TGTGCCAGCAGCTTGGCCGCGGTGAATGAAGCTTTCTTT. As protein: CASSLAAVNEAFF.

The chain joins TRBV30 to TRBJ1-1; TRBD1 agrees at 7 bases. CDR3 length: 13 residues. CDR1 and CDR2 from the germline V gene are GTSNPN and SVGIG (reference sequence). V shed 6 bases, J shed 4 bases, and the junction held 8 bases outside the gene matches. The CDR3, as DNA: TGTGCCTGTAAAACAGGGGTGAGCACTGAAGCTTTCTTT. Residues: CACKTGVSTEAFF.

The chain links TRBV19 to TRBJ2-7, with a possible D match to TRBD1 (5 bases). Germline CDR1 is LNHDA and CDR2 is SQIVND (reference sequence). V was pared by 3 bases and J by 3 bases, with 12 bases between. This CDR3 is 14 amino acids long. CDR3 in amino acids: CASSIGSQGYEQYF. As DNA, the CDR3 is TGTGCCAGTAGTATTGGATCCCAGGGCTACGAGCAGTACTTC.

To note about this clone: Sequence at one end of the junction differs from germline and may be a read error. The chain uses TRBV6-5 and TRBJ1-5; D is unclear. The germline CDR1 and CDR2 sequences are MNHEY and SVGAGI. This CDR3 has 11 amino acids. In DNA, the CDR3 is TGTGCCAGTGCGCCACCAGCAGACTTACGTTTT. Translation: CASAPPADLRF.

This clone came up once. V and J are TRBV2 and TRBJ1-1; no firm D call. Germline CDR1 and CDR2: SNHLY and FYNNEI. CDR3 length equals 13 residues. Trimming left V 6 bases short and J 5 bases short, with 13 bases between. The CDR3 loop reads CASRQEGRTEAFF. The CDR3 DNA follows: TGTGCCAGCAGGCAGGAGGGTAGGACTGAAGCTTTCTTT.

The CDR3: CAISPGLPSGNTIYF. The CDR3 bases are TGTGCCATCAGTCCGGGACTCCCCTCTGGAAACACCATATATTTT. This chain joins TRBV10-3 and TRBJ1-3; tentatively, D is TRBD1 (5 bases). Germline V CDR1 and CDR2: ENHRY, SYGVKD. The CDR3 runs to 15 residues. The ends were cut back, 5 bases at V and 0 bases at J, with 11 bases in the middle.

The chain carries TRBV7-2 and TRBJ1-3, with 7 nucleotides matching TRBD1. The CDR3 has 16 amino acids. Per the germline V gene, CDR1 is SGHTA and CDR2 is FQGNSA. After removal of 3 bases from V and 4 bases from J, the junction contained 9 bases not matched to a gene. The CDR3 region is CASSFRTGLLGNTIYF. CDR3 nucleotides: TGTGCCAGCAGCTTCCGGACAGGACTTTTGGGAAACACCATATATTTT.

The chain uses TRBV10-3 and TRBJ2-1; TRBD2 matches 12 bases. This CDR3 spans 18 amino acids. With V trimmed by 0 bases and J by 8 bases, 11 bases remained unmatched. Germline CDR1 reads ENHRY; CDR2 reads SYGVKD. The CDR3 nucleotides read TGTGCCATCAGTGAGTCGGCTAGCGGGAGGGCCGACTTGGATGAGCAGTTCTTC. Encoded protein: CAISESASGRADLDEQFF.

The CDR3 loop is CASSKNNRNTEAFF. The CDR3 nucleotides are TGTGCCAGCAGTAAAAATAACAGGAACACTGAAGCTTTCTTT. V usage is TRBV2 and J usage is TRBJ1-1; D is undetermined. V shed 5 bases and J shed 1 base, with 11 bases lying between them. Germline lookup yields CDR1 SNHLY and CDR2 FYNNEI. This CDR3 has 14 amino acids.

CDR3 sequence reads: CASSFRRQGARVYGYTF. CDR3 DNA: TGCGCCAGCAGCTTTCGGCGACAGGGGGCGCGGGTCTATGGCTACACCTTC. V gene TRBV5-1 combines with J gene TRBJ1-2; TRBD1 matches at 10 bases. The J segment lost 4 bases and the V segment lost 2 bases, leaving 11 bases of the junction unmatched. CDR1 and CDR2 (germline): SGHRS, YFSETQ. This CDR3 is built from 17 residues.

The chain uses TRBV15 and TRBJ2-1, with 8 bases lining up with TRBD1. Per germline, CDR1 LNHNV and CDR2 YYDKDF (reference sequence). The CDR3 sequence is 15 residues long. Germline trimming cut 1 base from V and 6 bases from J; bases unmatched to any gene: 5. The CDR3 DNA reads TGTGCCACCAGCAGAGTAACAGGGGGAGGCAATGAGCAGTTCTTC. Encoded protein: CATSRVTGGGNEQFF.

The chain uses TRBV19 and TRBJ1-2; D call uncertain. Looked up from germline, CDR1 is LNHDA and CDR2 is SQIVND (reference sequence). The germline V and J ends were trimmed by 5 bases and 4 bases, with 17 bases remaining between them. This CDR3 has 15 residues. Here the CDR3 reads CASSYDPNRVYGYTF. In nucleotides, the CDR3 is TGTGCCAGTAGTTACGACCCAAACCGGGTCTATGGCTACACCTTC. The full variable domain, with the rest looked up from reference TRBV19 and TRBJ1-2, is DGGITQSPKYLFRKEGQNVTLSCEQNLNHDAMYWYRQDPGQGLRLIYYSQIVNDFQKGDIAEGYSVSREKKESFPLTVTSAQKNPTAFYLCASSYDPNRVYGYTFGSGTRLTVV.

This clone was counted a few times. V is TRBV7-3 and J is TRBJ2-1; 7 bases map to TRBD2. This CDR3 is 15 amino acids long. Germline assignment: CDR1 SGHTA and CDR2 FQGTGA. The J segment lost 3 bases and the V segment lost 2 bases, leaving 4 bases of the junction unmatched. The DNA for the CDR3 is TGTGCCAGCAGCTTAGGCCTAGCGGTCTACAATGAGCAGTTCTTC. Its translation: CASSLGLAVYNEQFF. The variable domain in full, with the rest retrieved from reference TRBV7-3 and TRBJ2-1, is GAGVSQTPSNKVTEKGKYVELRCDPISGHTALYWYRQSLGQGPEFLIYFQGTGAADDSGLPNDRFFAVRPEGSVSTLKIQRTERGDSAVYLCASSLGLAVYNEQFFGPGTRLTVL.

The chain links TRBV9 to TRBJ2-7; TRBD1 agrees at 9 bases. J lost 4 bases, V lost 3 bases, and 5 bases had no gene match. In germline, CDR1 is SGDLS, CDR2 YYNGEE. The CDR3 contains 14 residues. Written as DNA, the CDR3 is TGTGCCAGCAGCGCCCGGGACAGGGTGTACGAGCAGTACTTC. Its protein product is CASSARDRVYEQYF.